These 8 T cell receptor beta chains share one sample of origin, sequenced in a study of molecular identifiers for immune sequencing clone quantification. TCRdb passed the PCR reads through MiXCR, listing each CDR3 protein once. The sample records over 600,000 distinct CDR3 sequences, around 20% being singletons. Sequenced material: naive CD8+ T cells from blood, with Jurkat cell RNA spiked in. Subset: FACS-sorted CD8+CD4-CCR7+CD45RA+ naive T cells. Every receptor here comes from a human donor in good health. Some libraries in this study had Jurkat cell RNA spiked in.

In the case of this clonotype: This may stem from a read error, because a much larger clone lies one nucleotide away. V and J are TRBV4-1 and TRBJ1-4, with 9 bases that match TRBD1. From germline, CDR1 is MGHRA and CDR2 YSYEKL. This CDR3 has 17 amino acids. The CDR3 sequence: CASSQANRGPLNEKLLF. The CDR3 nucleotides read TGCGCCAGCAGCCAAGCGAACAGGGGGCCCCTAAATGAAAAACTGCTTTTT.

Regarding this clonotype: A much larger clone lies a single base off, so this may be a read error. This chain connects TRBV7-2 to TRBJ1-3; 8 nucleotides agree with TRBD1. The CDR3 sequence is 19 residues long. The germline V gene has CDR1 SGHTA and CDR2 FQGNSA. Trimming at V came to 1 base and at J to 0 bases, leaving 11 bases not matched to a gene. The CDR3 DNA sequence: TGTGCCAGCAGCTTAGGGGTGCGGGACAGGACCCACTCTGGAAACACCATATATTTT. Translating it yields CASSLGVRDRTHSGNTIYF.

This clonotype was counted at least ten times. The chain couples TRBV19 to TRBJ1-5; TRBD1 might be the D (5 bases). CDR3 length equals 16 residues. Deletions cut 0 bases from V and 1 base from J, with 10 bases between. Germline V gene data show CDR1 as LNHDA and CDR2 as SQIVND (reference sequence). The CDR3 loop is CASSIDGRVSNQPQHF. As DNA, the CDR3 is TGTGCCAGTAGTATAGACGGCAGGGTAAGCAATCAGCCCCAGCATTTT.

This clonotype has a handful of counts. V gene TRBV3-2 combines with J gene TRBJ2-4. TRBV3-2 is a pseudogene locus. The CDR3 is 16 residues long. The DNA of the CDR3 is TGTGCCAGCAGCCAAGTGTGTACGTTAGCCAAAAACATTCAGTACTTC. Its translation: CASSQVCTLAKNIQYF.

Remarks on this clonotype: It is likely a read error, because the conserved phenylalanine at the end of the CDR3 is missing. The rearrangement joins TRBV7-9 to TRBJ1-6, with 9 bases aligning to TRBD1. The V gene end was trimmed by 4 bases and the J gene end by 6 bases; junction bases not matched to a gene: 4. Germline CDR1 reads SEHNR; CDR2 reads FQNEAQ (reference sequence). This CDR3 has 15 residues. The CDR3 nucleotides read TGTGCCAGCAGCTCAAGGACAGGGGCTAATTCACCCCTCCACCTT. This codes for CASSSRTGANSPLHL.

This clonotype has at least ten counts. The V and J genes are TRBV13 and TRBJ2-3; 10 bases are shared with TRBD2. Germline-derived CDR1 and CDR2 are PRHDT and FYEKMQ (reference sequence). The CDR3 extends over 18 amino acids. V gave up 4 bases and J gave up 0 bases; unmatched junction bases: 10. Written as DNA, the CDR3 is TGTGCCAGCAGCTCTGACCCTGGACTAGCGGAGAGCACAGATACGCAGTATTTT. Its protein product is CASSSDPGLAESTDTQYF.

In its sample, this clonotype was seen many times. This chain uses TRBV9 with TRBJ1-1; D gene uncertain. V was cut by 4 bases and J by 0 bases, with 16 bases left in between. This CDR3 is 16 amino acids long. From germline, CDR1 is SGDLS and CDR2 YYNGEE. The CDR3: CASSPLISTMNTEAFF. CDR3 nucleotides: TGTGCCAGCAGCCCCCTCATCTCGACAATGAACACTGAAGCTTTCTTT.

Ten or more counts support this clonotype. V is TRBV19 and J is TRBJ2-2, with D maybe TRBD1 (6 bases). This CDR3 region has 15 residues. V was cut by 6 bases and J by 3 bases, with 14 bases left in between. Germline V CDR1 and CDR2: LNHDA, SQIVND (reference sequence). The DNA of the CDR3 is TGTGCCAGTAGCGCAGGGGCGCCGGACACCGGGGAGCTGTTTTTT. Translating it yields CASSAGAPDTGELFF.